This T cell receptor beta chain was found in a study of blood T cells in healthy people across ages. For the second PCR, which ran for roughly 7 to 11 cycles, a sample-barcoded 5' primer and a J-beta primer mix were used. With 12 random nucleotides, a template-switch adaptor tagged each individual cDNA molecule. TCRdb re-called the 5' RACE reads with MiXCR, one entry per CDR3 protein. Of 1.5 million to 1.8 million distinct CDR3 sequences listed, roughly 43% were seen once; the top ten hold around 4%. Germline CDR1 and CDR2: ENHRY and SYGVKD. V shed 1 base and J shed 3 bases, with 7 bases lying between them. The CDR3 has 13 residues. Study outcomes and limitations: Any conclusive comparison of naive versus antigen-experienced cells was prevented by using unsorted PBMCs. Estimated diversity, derived from one million T cells, was regarded as an underestimate.

RNA extraction gave at least 5.5 micrograms of total RNA per sample. The sample holds a few counts of this clonotype. Its antigen is currently unknown. The receptor was derived from a woman younger than 30 in good health. The chain couples TRBV10-3 to TRBJ2-7; D gene ambiguous. The sample was blood. The CDR3 spells CAISELNSYEQYF. The CDR3 region has the DNA TGTGCCATCAGTGAGTTGAACAGCTACGAGCAGTACTTC.